The next 2 T cell receptor beta chains were all read from a single sample in a study of OX40 agonist ivuxolimab in advanced cancers. Here immunoSEQ multiplex PCR was the method, and the copy in TCRdb shows in-frame clones only, minus some. The repertoire consists of approximately 10,000 clones, with around 74% occurring once and the leading ten covering about 26%. The specimen was CD4+ or CD8+ T cells sorted from blood, collected in a trial of the OX40 agonist ivuxolimab. These receptors originate from an adult with an advanced solid tumor such as melanoma, head and neck, liver or kidney cancer.

The chain uses TRBV7-8 and TRBJ1-5; D remains ambiguous. The germline V gene has CDR1 SGHVS and CDR2 FQNEAQ. The V end was cut by 3 bases, the J end by 0 bases, with 9 bases between. The CDR3 is 15 residues long. The DNA for the CDR3 is TGTGCCAGCAGCTTTGGCGAAGATAGCAATCAGCCCCAGCATTTT. Its protein is CASSFGEDSNQPQHF.

The genes are TRBV9 and TRBJ2-3, with D perhaps TRBD1 (6 bases). This CDR3 spans 18 amino acids. Trimming pared 0 bases from V and 1 base from J, leaving 18 bases between. Germline CDR1 and CDR2: SGDLS and YYNGEE. CDR3 nucleotides: TGTGCCAGCAGCGTAGGCCAGGGGATTAAATTAGGCACAGATACGCAGTATTTT. It yields the protein CASSVGQGIKLGTDTQYF.